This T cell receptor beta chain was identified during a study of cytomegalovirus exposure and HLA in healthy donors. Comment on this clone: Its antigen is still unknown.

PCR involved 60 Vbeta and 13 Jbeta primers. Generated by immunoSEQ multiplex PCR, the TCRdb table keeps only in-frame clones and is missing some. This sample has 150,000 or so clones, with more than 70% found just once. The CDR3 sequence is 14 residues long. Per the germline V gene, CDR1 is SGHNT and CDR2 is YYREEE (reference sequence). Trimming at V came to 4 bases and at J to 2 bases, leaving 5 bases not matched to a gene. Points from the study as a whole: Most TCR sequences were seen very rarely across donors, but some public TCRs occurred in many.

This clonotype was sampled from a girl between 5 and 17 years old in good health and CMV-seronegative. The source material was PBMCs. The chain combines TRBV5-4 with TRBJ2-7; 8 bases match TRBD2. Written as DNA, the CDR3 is TGTGCCAGCAGCCACAGCGGGGGCACCTACGAGCAGTACTTC. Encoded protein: CASSHSGGTYEQYF.